A selection of T cell receptor beta chains follows, all from one sample in a study of T cell responses to AZD1222 COVID-19 vaccine. TCRdb keeps only in-frame clones here, not all; method: immunoSEQ multiplex PCR. The repertoire has 170,000 or so clones, less than 95% of them found once; the top ten carry approximately 1.4%. Source: peripheral blood, taken on day 0 of AZD1222 vaccination. Receptors were obtained from an adult in good health. CDR3s include the opening cysteine and the closing phenylalanine or tryptophan. D genes are given only for firm matches. The size field is filled for only some rows; it gives once, few, many or a size class.

j_gene,d_gene,v_gene,abundance,CDR3nt,CDR3aa
TRBJ1-6,-,TRBV6-1,-,TGTGCCAGCAGTGAAGCTAGGCAGGGAACTTATAATTCACCCCTCCACTTT,CASSEARQGTYNSPLHF
TRBJ2-7,-,TRBV19,-,TGTGCCAGTAGTATGGGGAAAGAGGGCGAGCAGTACTTC,CASSMGKEGEQYF
TRBJ2-7,TRBD2,TRBV7-6,-,TGTGCCAGCAGCCGGACTAGCGGGGGCTTCTCCTACGAGCAGTACTTC,CASSRTSGGFSYEQYF
TRBJ2-3,-,TRBV5-6,-,TGTGCCAGCAGCTTGGCGCCTACGAACACAGATACGCAGTATTTT,CASSLAPTNTDTQYF
TRBJ2-7,-,TRBV7-8,once,TGTGCCAGCAGCTTAAAGGGGGGGTCCGTCTACGAGCAGTACTTC,CASSLKGGSVYEQYF
TRBJ2-7,-,TRBV6-1,-,TGTGCCAGCAGTGAAGACGGGGTCCCCTACGAGCAGTACTTC,CASSEDGVPYEQYF
TRBJ2-3,-,TRBV6-5,-,TGTGCCAGCACCACGGGACGGCCGAATACGCAGTATTTT,CASTTGRPNTQYF
TRBJ1-1,TRBD1,TRBV18,-,TGTGCCAGCTCACCCAGGACAGGGGGCGATGAAGCTTTCTTT,CASSPRTGGDEAFF
TRBJ1-2,-,TRBV3-1/TRBV3-2,-,TGTGCCAGCAGCCAAGATCTAAACCTCGGGGGCTACACCTTC,CASSQDLNLGGYTF
TRBJ1-5,-,TRBV6-2/TRBV6-3,-,TGTGCCAGCAGTTACTACGCAAGGTCCGATCAGCCCCAGCATTTT,CASSYYARSDQPQHF
TRBJ2-7,-,TRBV24-1,-,TGTGCCACCAGTGATCGGGGCCAGGGAGGCTACTACGAGCAGTACTTC,CATSDRGQGGYYEQYF
TRBJ1-2,-,TRBV2,-,TGTGCCAGCAGTGAAAGGCATTCCTATGGCTACACCTTC,CASSERHSYGYTF
TRBJ2-7,TRBD1,TRBV10-3,-,TGTGCCATCAGGGAGGCAGGGGGCAAGGACGAGCAGTACTTC,CAIREAGGKDEQYF
TRBJ1-2,-,TRBV27,once,TGTGCCAGCAGTCCCCTAGTGGGCATCTATGGCTACACCTTC,CASSPLVGIYGYTF
TRBJ1-2,TRBD1,TRBV19,-,TGTGCCAGTAGGGACTCAGACAGGGACTATGGCTACACCTTC,CASRDSDRDYGYTF
TRBJ1-2,-,TRBV7-9,-,TGTGCCAGCAGCTTATCTCCAGGGGCCTTCCGATTTAACTATGGCTACACCTTC,CASSLSPGAFRFNYGYTF
TRBJ2-7,-,TRBV7-6,-,TGTGCCAGCAGCTCCTCTGGGGGGGCCCTCTACGAGCAGTACTTC,CASSSSGGALYEQYF
TRBJ1-3,-,TRBV4-1,-,TGCGCCAGCAGCCAACAGGGTGTGAACACCATATATTTT,CASSQQGVNTIYF
TRBJ1-5,-,TRBV5-8,few,TGTGCCAGCAGCCTCCGGGCAGGGGGCAATCAGCCCCAGCATTTT,CASSLRAGGNQPQHF
TRBJ1-6,-,TRBV21-1,once,TGTGCCAGCAGCCCACCGACGGGGCCGGCGGAAACCTATAATTCACCCCTCCACTTT,CASSPPTGPAETYNSPLHF
TRBJ1-1,-,TRBV7-9,-,TGTGCCAGCAGCTTAGACTTGAACACTGAAGCTTTCTTT,CASSLDLNTEAFF
TRBJ1-2,TRBD1,TRBV28,few,TGTGCCAGCAGTTTTGGGCCCGGGACAGGGAACAACTATGGCTACACCTTC,CASSFGPGTGNNYGYTF
TRBJ1-6,TRBD1,TRBV5-1,-,TGCGCCAGCCATGGGACAGAGAATTCACCCCTCCACTTT,CASHGTENSPLHF
TRBJ2-2,TRBD2,TRBV7-3,-,TGTGCCAGCAGCCGCTCTAGCGGGGGGGATTCCGGGGAGCTGTTTTTT,CASSRSSGGDSGELFF
TRBJ2-3,TRBD2,TRBV10-3,-,TGTGCCATCAGTGAGGGGGTGGGGGGGAGCACAGATACGCAGTATTTT,CAISEGVGGSTDTQYF
TRBJ1-1,-,TRBV18,-,TGTGCCAGCTCAGCGGGAGGTGGCACTGAAGCTTTCTTT,CASSAGGGTEAFF
TRBJ2-5,-,TRBV9,once,TGTGCCAGCAGCGTAGAACAGCAGAAGGGGACCCAGTACTTC,CASSVEQQKGTQYF
TRBJ1-1,-,TRBV5-6,-,TGTGCCAGCAGCTTGGTTTCTGTTAGGGGTACTGAAGCTTTCTTT,CASSLVSVRGTEAFF